This T cell receptor (beta chain) was identified in a study of cytotoxic CD8 clonotypes in ibrutinib-treated CLL. Findings and caveats of the study: Clonality rose at ibrutinib response, held steady in sustained remission, and fell toward baseline at progression.

Library input was approximately 1.8 micrograms of DNA from cryopreserved PBMCs. Clones were read by immunoSEQ multiplex PCR, and TCRdb kept only the in-frame ones, dropping some. The sample comprises under 150,000 clones, around 84% of which are singletons, and 2.5% to 3.5% rests with the top ten. Notes on this clone: Its target is unknown.

The ends were cut back, 10 bases at V and 2 bases at J, with 14 bases in the middle. Germline V gene data show CDR1 as WNHNN and CDR2 as SYGVQD (reference sequence). The CDR3 sequence is 13 residues long. The clonotype was recovered from a human donor with chronic lymphocytic leukemia. The rearrangement links TRBV10-1 to TRBJ2-5, with D possibly being TRBD2 (6 bases). This sample comprised PBMCs, obtained after 24 months of ibrutinib treatment. CDR3 sequence (DNA): TGCGCCACCTCCCCGGGAGATCAAGAGACCCAGTACTTC. This sequence encodes CATSPGDQETQYF.